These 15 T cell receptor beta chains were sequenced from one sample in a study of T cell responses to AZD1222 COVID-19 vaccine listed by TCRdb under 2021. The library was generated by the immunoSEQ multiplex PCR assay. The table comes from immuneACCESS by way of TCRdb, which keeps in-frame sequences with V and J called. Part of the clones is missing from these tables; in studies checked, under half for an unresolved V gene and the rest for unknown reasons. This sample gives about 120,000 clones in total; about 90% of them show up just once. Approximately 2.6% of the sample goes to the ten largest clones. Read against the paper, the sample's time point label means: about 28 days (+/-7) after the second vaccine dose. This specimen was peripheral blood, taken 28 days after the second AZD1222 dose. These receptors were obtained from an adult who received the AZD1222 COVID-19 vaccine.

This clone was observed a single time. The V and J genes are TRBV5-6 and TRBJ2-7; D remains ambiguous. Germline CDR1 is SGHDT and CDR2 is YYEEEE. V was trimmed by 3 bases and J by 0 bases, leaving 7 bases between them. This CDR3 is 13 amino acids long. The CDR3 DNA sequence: TGTGCCAGCAGCTGGGGTCCCTCCTACGAGCAGTACTTC. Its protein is CASSWGPSYEQYF. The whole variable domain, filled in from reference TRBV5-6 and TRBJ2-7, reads DAGVTQSPTHLIKTRGQQVTLRCSPKSGHDTVSWYQQALGQGPQFIFQYYEEEERQRGNFPDRFSGHQFPNYSSELNVNALLLGDSALYLCASSWGPSYEQYFGPGTRLTVT.

The CDR3 loop reads CASSYGRPGSNQPQHF. In DNA form, the CDR3 reads TGTGCCAGCTCCTACGGTAGGCCAGGGAGCAATCAGCCCCAGCATTTT. This chain uses TRBV6-6 with TRBJ1-5; tentatively, D is TRBD1 (5 bases). The CDR3 has 16 residues. Germline V gene lookup returns CDR1 MNHNY and CDR2 SVGAGI (reference sequence). With 8 bases removed from V and 1 base from J, the gap between germline ends came to 18 bases.

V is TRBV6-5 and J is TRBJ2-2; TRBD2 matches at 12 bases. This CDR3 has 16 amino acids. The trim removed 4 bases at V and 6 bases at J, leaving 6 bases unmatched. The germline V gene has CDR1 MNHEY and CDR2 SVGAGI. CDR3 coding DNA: TGTGCCAGCAGTTGGTCTAGCGGGGGGGCCGCCGGGGAGCTGTTTTTT. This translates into CASSWSSGGAAGELFF.

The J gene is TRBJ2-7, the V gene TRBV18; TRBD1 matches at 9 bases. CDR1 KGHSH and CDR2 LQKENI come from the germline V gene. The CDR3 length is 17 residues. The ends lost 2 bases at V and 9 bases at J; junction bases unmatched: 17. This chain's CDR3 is CASSPSAPGQGTVGQYF. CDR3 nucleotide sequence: TGTGCCAGCTCACCATCGGCACCGGGACAGGGAACCGTGGGGCAGTACTTC. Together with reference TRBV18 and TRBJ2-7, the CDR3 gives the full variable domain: NAGVMQNPRHLVRRRGQEARLRCSPMKGHSHVYWYRQLPEEGLKFMVYLQKENIIDESGMPKERFSAEFPKEGPSILRIQQVVRGDSAAYFCASSPSAPGQGTVGQYFGPGTRLTVT.

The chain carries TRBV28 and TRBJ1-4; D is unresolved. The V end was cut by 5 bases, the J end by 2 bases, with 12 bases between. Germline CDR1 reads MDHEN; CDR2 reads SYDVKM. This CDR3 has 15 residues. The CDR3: CASSPASSTNEKLFF. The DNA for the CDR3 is TGTGCCAGCAGTCCTGCAAGTAGTACTAATGAAAAACTGTTTTTT.

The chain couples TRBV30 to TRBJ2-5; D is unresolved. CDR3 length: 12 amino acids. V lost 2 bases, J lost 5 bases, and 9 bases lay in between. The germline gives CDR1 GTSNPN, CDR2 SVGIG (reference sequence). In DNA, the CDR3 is TGTGCCTGGAGTCCCCCATTTGAGACCCAGTACTTC. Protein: CAWSPPFETQYF.

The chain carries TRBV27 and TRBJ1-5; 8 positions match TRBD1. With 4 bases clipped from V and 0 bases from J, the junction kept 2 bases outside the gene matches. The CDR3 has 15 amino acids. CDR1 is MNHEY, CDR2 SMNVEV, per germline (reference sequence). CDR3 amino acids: CASSSGQVSNQPQHF. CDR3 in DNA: TGTGCCAGCAGTTCGGGACAGGTTAGCAATCAGCCCCAGCATTTT.

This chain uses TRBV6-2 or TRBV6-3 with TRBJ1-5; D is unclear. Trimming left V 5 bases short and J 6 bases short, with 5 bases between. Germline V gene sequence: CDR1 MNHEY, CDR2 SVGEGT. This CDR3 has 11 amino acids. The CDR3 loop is CASSPGQPQHF. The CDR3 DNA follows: TGTGCCAGCAGTCCCGGTCAGCCCCAGCATTTT.

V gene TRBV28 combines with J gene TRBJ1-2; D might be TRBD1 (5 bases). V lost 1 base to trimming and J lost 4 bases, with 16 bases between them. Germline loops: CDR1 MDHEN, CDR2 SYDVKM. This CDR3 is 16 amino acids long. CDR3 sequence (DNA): TGTGCCAGCAGTTTATCCCAGGGTGCGCTTTTCTATGGCTACACCTTC. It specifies CASSLSQGALFYGYTF.

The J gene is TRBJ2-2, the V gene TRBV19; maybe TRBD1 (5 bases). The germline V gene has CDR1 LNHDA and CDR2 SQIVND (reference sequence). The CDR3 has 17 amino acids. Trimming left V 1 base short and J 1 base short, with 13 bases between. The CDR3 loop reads CASSIGQGKGNTGELFF. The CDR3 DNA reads TGTGCCAGTAGTATAGGCCAGGGTAAGGGGAACACCGGGGAGCTGTTTTTT.

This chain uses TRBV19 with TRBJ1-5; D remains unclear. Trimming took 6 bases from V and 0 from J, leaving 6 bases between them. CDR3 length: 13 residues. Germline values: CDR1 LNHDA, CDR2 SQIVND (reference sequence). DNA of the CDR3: TGTGCCAGTAGCAGTAATAGCAATCAGCCCCAGCATTTT. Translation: CASSSNSNQPQHF.

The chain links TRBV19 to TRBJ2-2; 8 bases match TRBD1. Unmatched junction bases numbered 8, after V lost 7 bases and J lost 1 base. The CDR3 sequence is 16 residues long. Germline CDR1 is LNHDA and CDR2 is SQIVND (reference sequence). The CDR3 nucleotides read TGTGCCAGTAAGGTGGAAGGGACAGGGAACACCGGGGAGCTGTTTTTT. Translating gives CASKVEGTGNTGELFF.

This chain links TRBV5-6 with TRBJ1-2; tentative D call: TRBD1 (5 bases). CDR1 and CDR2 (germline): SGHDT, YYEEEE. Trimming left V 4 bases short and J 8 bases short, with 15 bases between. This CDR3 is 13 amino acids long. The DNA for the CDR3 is TGTGCCAGCAGCCTTCAGGGCCCGTTAGGCTACACCTTC. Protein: CASSLQGPLGYTF.

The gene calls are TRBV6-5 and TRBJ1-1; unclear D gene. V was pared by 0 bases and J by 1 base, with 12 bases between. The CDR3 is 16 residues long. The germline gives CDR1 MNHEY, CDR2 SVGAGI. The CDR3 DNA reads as TGTGCCAGCAGTTACTCGTCGACCCGCCCGAACACTGAAGCTTTCTTT. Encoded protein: CASSYSSTRPNTEAFF.

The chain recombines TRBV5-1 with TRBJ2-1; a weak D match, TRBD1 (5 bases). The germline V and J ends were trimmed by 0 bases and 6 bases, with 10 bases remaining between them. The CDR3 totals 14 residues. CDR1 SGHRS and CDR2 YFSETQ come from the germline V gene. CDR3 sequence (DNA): TGCGCCAGCAGCTTGGGACAGTACACCAATGAGCAGTTCTTC. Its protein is CASSLGQYTNEQFF.